This T cell receptor beta chain derives from a study of radiotherapy plus CTLA-4 blockade in lung cancer. Study-wide points: An expansion of tumor-derived TCR clones occurred in blood after radiotherapy plus ipilimumab. Interferon-beta and early blood T cell clone dynamics reportedly predicted response best.

The data were produced by immunoSEQ multiplex PCR, yet TCRdb's version contains in-frame clones alone and is incomplete. This sample has about 70,000 clones; more than 70% occur once, and the top ten carry roughly 15%. As to this clone: No antigen is known for it.

V lost 3 bases to trimming and J lost 2 bases; unmatched junction nucleotides: 5. Germline V gene data show CDR1 as LNHDA and CDR2 as SQIVND (reference sequence). The CDR3 sequence is 16 residues long. The genes are TRBV19 and TRBJ1-5; 9 bases agree with TRBD1. This sequence originates from a human donor with non-small cell lung cancer whose response to radiotherapy plus ipilimumab could not be evaluated. Some clones in this sample may be carry-over from other donors' samples. The starting material was peripheral blood, obtained from a patient treated with radiotherapy plus ipilimumab. DNA for the CDR3: TGTGCCAGTAGTATCGACAGGGGGGTTGGCAATCAGCCCCAGCATTTT. Translating gives CASSIDRGVGNQPQHF. Filled out from reference TRBV19 and TRBJ1-5, the complete variable domain reads DGGITQSPKYLFRKEGQNVTLSCEQNLNHDAMYWYRQDPGQGLRLIYYSQIVNDFQKGDIAEGYSVSREKKESFPLTVTSAQKNPTAFYLCASSIDRGVGNQPQHFGDGTRLSIL.